This T cell receptor beta chain was found in a study of T-cell reconstitution after alpha-beta-depleted transplantation in children. This clonotype has a handful of counts. For TCRbeta, the library was prepared with unique molecular identifiers. TCRdb itself ran the PCR reads through MiXCR, one entry per CDR3 protein. Here the sample spans about 220,000 distinct CDR3 sequences, approximately 17% being singletons. CDR1 is SGHRS, CDR2 YFSETQ, per germline. V was pared by 2 bases and J by 1 base, with 12 bases between. The CDR3 extends over 15 amino acids. The chain uses TRBV5-1 and TRBJ1-1; D is uncertain. The sequencing here drew on PBMCs, mostly from graft donor cells, taken 360 days after TCRalphabeta/CD19-depleted stem cell transplant. The receptor's source is a male patient aged 2 to 9 who had a stem cell transplant for acute lymphoblastic leukemia, so the T cells may come from the graft donor. The CDR3 coding sequence is TGCGCCAGCAGCTTACTGGACGGAGCGAACACTGAAGCTTTCTTT. This translates into CASSLLDGANTEAFF.